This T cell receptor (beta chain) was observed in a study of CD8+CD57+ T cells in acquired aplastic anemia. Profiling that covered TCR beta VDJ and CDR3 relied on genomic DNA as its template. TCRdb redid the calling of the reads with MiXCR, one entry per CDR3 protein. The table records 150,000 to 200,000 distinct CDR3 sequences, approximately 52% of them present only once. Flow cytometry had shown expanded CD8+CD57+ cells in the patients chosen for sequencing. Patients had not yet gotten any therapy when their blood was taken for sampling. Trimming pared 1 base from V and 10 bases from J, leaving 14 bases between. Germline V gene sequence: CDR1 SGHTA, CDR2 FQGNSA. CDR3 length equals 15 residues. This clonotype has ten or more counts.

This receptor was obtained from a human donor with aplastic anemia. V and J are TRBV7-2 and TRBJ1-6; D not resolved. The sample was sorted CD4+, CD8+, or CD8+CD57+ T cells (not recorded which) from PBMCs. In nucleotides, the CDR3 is TGTGCCAGCAGCTTAGAGAGCAGTTTTGGATCACCCCTCCACTTT. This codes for CASSLESSFGSPLHF.